Below are 11 T cell receptor beta chains sequenced from a single sample in a study of CD8 T cells in ankylosing spondylitis. One entry per CDR3 protein results from TCRdb running MiXCR on the 5' RACE reads. The sample holds 200,000 to 250,000 distinct CDR3 sequences, roughly a tenth seen once. Sample: blood, either unsorted or a sorted T cell fraction (not recorded which). These receptors were collected from a male donor with ankylosing spondylitis or in good health (not recorded which).

There are a few counts of this clonotype. The V and J genes are TRBV12-3 or TRBV12-4 and TRBJ2-7, with 12 bases identical to TRBD1. J was trimmed by 6 bases and V by 4 bases; bases with no gene match: 7. The CDR3 spans 15 residues. CDR3 in amino acids: CASSSRDRGRGEQYF. In DNA form, the CDR3 reads TGTGCCAGCAGTTCCCGGGACAGGGGGCGAGGCGAGCAGTACTTC.

This clonotype was seen a handful of times. This chain links TRBV5-4 with TRBJ2-5; 9 bases map to TRBD1. Germline V gene lookup returns CDR1 SGHNT and CDR2 YYREEE (reference sequence). The V segment lost 3 bases and the J segment 5 bases; nucleotides outside the gene matches: 8. CDR3 size: 15 residues. This CDR3 is CASSSGTGTPETQYF. The DNA for the CDR3 is TGTGCCAGCAGCTCTGGGACAGGGACCCCCGAGACCCAGTACTTC.

This clonotype was seen at least ten times. The chain uses TRBV10-3 and TRBJ2-7, with D possibly TRBD1 on 6 matching bases. Germline CDR1 and CDR2: ENHRY and SYGVKD. This CDR3 spans 16 amino acids. The V and J ends lost 0 bases and 2 bases respectively, with 14 bases between them. The CDR3 sequence is CAISESEGTGTYEQYF. As DNA, the CDR3 is TGTGCCATCAGTGAGTCTGAAGGTACAGGGACCTACGAGCAGTACTTC.

This clonotype was seen repeatedly, ten times or more. This chain links TRBV20-1 with TRBJ1-2, with D unresolved. Per the germline V gene, CDR1 is DFQATT and CDR2 is SNEGSKA (reference sequence). Trimming took 3 bases from V and 7 from J, leaving 21 bases between them. The CDR3 has 15 residues. CDR3 amino acids: CSASLLRAAAIGYTF. Written as DNA, the CDR3 is TGCAGTGCTAGCCTCCTTCGGGCCGCGGCAATTGGCTACACCTTC.

V and J are TRBV5-1 and TRBJ2-7; TRBD2 is a possible D gene (5 bases). Germline values: CDR1 SGHRS, CDR2 YFSETQ. Trimming stripped 6 bases from V and 2 bases from J, with 15 bases between. This CDR3 comprises 14 residues. DNA for the CDR3: TGCGCCAGCACCTTCGAGGGAAAGACCTACGAGCAGTACTTC. Its protein is CASTFEGKTYEQYF.

Here the CDR3 DNA reads TGTGCCAGCAGCCAAGGCGGGAAAAATGAGCAGTTCTTC. It yields the protein CASSQGGKNEQFF. V gene TRBV3-1 combines with J gene TRBJ2-1, with D perhaps matching TRBD2 (6 bases). The CDR3 loop spans 13 amino acids. Trimming stripped 1 base from V and 7 bases from J, with 8 bases between. The germline V gene encodes CDR1 LGHDT and CDR2 YNNKEL (reference sequence).

This clonotype occurred many times. The chain joins TRBV5-6 to TRBJ2-5; D possibly corresponds to TRBD1 (5 bases). This CDR3 has 16 amino acids. V shed 0 bases and J shed 4 bases, with 16 bases lying between them. CDR1 is SGHDT, CDR2 YYEEEE, per germline. The CDR3 nucleotides are TGTGCCAGCAGCTTGGGGGCAGGGCTAAAAGGAGAGACCCAGTACTTC. Translated, it gives CASSLGAGLKGETQYF.

In its sample, this clonotype was seen many times. V and J are TRBV2 and TRBJ1-5; 9 bases match TRBD1. The CDR3 is 16 amino acids. The germline V gene has CDR1 SNHLY and CDR2 FYNNEI. J gave up 6 bases and V 4 bases, and 10 bases lay outside the gene matches. The CDR3 sequence is CASSVNILTGGQPQHF. The CDR3 bases are TGTGCCAGCAGTGTGAACATTCTGACAGGGGGTCAGCCCCAGCATTTT.

On this clonotype itself: A much larger clone is a single base away; this may be a read error. CDR3 residues: CSASRPPDTQYF. As DNA, the CDR3 is TGCAGTGCCAGTAGACCCCCGGATACGCAGTATTTT. This chain connects TRBV20-1 to TRBJ2-3; D is unresolved. Germline loops: CDR1 DFQATT, CDR2 SNEGSKA (reference sequence). This CDR3 contains 12 residues. V lost 6 bases to trimming and J lost 6 bases, with 13 bases between them.

This clonotype was counted at least ten times. In nucleotides, the CDR3 is TGTGCCAGCAGCTTAGTTTCCGGGCCCTCCTACAATGAGCAGTTCTTC. Its protein product is CASSLVSGPSYNEQFF. The chain employs TRBV7-2 and TRBJ2-1; D gene uncertain. Deletions cut 1 base from V and 0 bases from J, with 10 bases between. The CDR3 runs to 16 residues. CDR1 and CDR2 from the germline V gene are SGHTA and FQGNSA.

This clonotype appeared many times. The rearrangement uses TRBV5-5 and TRBJ2-1; D unclear. Between the trimmed V and J ends, which lost 0 bases and 8 bases, there was a span of 12 bases. This CDR3 is built from 14 residues. CDR1 SGHKS and CDR2 YYEKEE come from the germline V gene (reference sequence). CDR3 loop: CASSLGSLAHEQFF. The CDR3, as DNA: TGTGCCAGCAGCTTGGGGTCGTTGGCCCATGAGCAGTTCTTC. The full variable domain, rest sourced from reference TRBV5-5 and TRBJ2-1, is DAGVTQSPTHLIKTRGQQVTLRCSPISGHKSVSWYQQVLGQGPQFIFQYYEKEERGRGNFPDRFSARQFPNYSSELNVNALLLGDSALYLCASSLGSLAHEQFFGPGTRLTVL.